This TCR beta chain is from a study of beta chain features in type 1 diabetes. About the study: Examination of sorted cells across all samples involved around 110 million cells. General study points: A moderate, significant TCRB CDR3 shortening appeared in type 1 diabetes across four CD4+ subsets.

CDR3 length: 15 amino acids. V lost 2 bases to trimming and J lost 2 bases, with 10 bases between them. Germline V lookup: CDR1 SEHNR, CDR2 FQNEAQ (reference sequence). Sequenced material consisted of expressed TCRB transcripts (all of the isolated RNA was reverse transcribed). Here immunoSEQ multiplex PCR was the method, and the copy in TCRdb shows in-frame clones only, minus some. The sample yields fewer than 300,000 clones, approximately 20% seen once. About this clone: Its antigen is unknown. Distinct nucleotide sequences in the sample also encode this CDR3.

The receptor's source is a woman in her thirties or forties with type 1 diabetes. V is TRBV7-9 and J is TRBJ1-5; D uncertain. The sample comprised naive CD4+ T cells from blood. CDR3 residues: CASSLSGGGNQPQHF. The CDR3 DNA reads as TGTGCCAGCAGCTTATCAGGAGGAGGCAATCAGCCCCAGCATTTT.